This T cell receptor (beta chain) was identified in a study of T cell repertoires in cytomegalovirus infection (dated by TCRdb to the late 2010s). Looking at the study overall: Donor HLA type was relevant to the analysis, because carriage of CMV infection together with the matching HLA type was indicated by public TCR beta signatures.

The study at large found these results: Carriers of CMV infection plus the relevant HLA type were discriminated by the cumulative frequency of public TCR beta family members in the study cohort and in an independent roughly 400-donor cohort. The ex vivo response was dominated by HLA-C-restricted CMV-specific TCR beta clonotypes, which also provided the single most frequent clonotype in two of eight donors.

A note on this clonotype: Its antigen is not yet known. No clone much larger than this one lies a single base away; base qualities are absent.

For this chain, trimming is 7 bases at the V end and 5 bases at the J end, and the number of junction bases without a gene match is 13. The germline V gene provides CDR1 SNHLY and CDR2 FYNNEI. Reading from cysteine to phenylalanine, the CDR3 counts 15 amino acids. This entry keeps only the CDR3 DNA: 45 bases, framed from base 1. Instrument on record: Illumina HiSeq 1500. TCRdb redid the processing of the public reads, applying fastp at Q25 and MiXCR, and retained in-frame beta chains. Identical CDR3 proteins give one entry, which carries the most common genes and DNA. This sample comprises roughly 720,000 distinct CDR3 sequences, 35% of them detected only once. The ten most abundant clones make up more than 2.5% of the sample.

What was sequenced was PBMCs. The source of this sequence is a human donor in good health (CMV status not recorded). Some clones in this sample may be carry-over from other donors' samples. The chain is assembled from TRBV2 and TRBJ2-5, and 7 bases in between align with TRBD1. The nucleotides read TGTGCCAGCACCCCCGAAGGGGGCAGTGGGGAGACCCAGTACTTC. The translation is CASTPEGGSGETQYF.